This is a list of T cell receptor beta chains from one sample in a study of Ad26.COV2.S vaccination and SARS-CoV-2 variants. This table comes from immunoSEQ multiplex PCR, and its TCRdb copy is limited to in-frame clones, with some not included. Counted here are roughly 680,000 clones, more than 80% occurring once; the ten biggest clones make up roughly 1.5%. The source was peripheral blood, collected in a trial of Ad26.COV2.S vaccine versus placebo. The receptors derive from a person between 18 and 65 years old who received the Ad26.COV2.S COVID-19 vaccine or a placebo. The CDR3 runs from the conserved cysteine through the conserved F or W. D genes are given only for firm matches. A row's size may be missing; if present it is once, few, many or a size class.

D gene: TRBD2
V gene: TRBV7-2
clone size: .
J gene: TRBJ2-5
CDR3 protein: CASSPTGWLAGRETQYF
CDR3 DNA: TGTGCCAGCAGCCCCACGGGATGGCTAGCGGGAAGGGAGACCCAGTACTTC

D gene: .
V gene: TRBV6-2/TRBV6-3
clone size: .
J gene: TRBJ1-2
CDR3 protein: CASSYPQGGDYGYTF
CDR3 DNA: TGTGCCAGCAGTTACCCCCAGGGAGGGGACTATGGCTACACCTTC

D gene: .
V gene: TRBV12-5
clone size: .
J gene: TRBJ2-3
CDR3 protein: CASGPRADTQYF
CDR3 DNA: TGTGCTAGTGGTCCCCGGGCAGATACGCAGTATTTT

D gene: TRBD1
V gene: TRBV3-1/TRBV3-2
clone size: .
J gene: TRBJ2-7
CDR3 protein: CASSRGQGNYEQYF
CDR3 DNA: TGTGCCAGCAGCAGGGGACAGGGGAACTACGAGCAGTACTTC

D gene: .
V gene: TRBV9
clone size: .
J gene: TRBJ1-2
CDR3 protein: CASSDAAGAGYTF
CDR3 DNA: TGTGCCAGCAGTGATGCGGCAGGGGCCGGCTACACCTTC

D gene: .
V gene: TRBV15
clone size: .
J gene: TRBJ1-2
CDR3 protein: CATSRDGRLSGARGYTF
CDR3 DNA: TGTGCCACCAGCAGAGATGGACGGCTATCCGGCGCGCGGGGCTACACCTTC

D gene: .
V gene: TRBV4-3
clone size: .
J gene: TRBJ2-3
CDR3 protein: CASSQDYSTDTQYF
CDR3 DNA: TGCGCCAGCAGCCAAGATTACAGCACAGATACGCAGTATTTT

D gene: .
V gene: TRBV7-9
clone size: .
J gene: TRBJ1-2
CDR3 protein: CASSSDRQRYGYTF
CDR3 DNA: TGTGCCAGCAGTTCCGACAGGCAACGCTATGGCTACACCTTC

D gene: .
V gene: TRBV6-5
clone size: once
J gene: TRBJ1-5
CDR3 protein: CASKVTSDQPQHF
CDR3 DNA: TGTGCCAGCAAGGTAACTAGTGATCAGCCCCAGCATTTT

D gene: .
V gene: TRBV21-1
clone size: .
J gene: TRBJ1-5
CDR3 protein: CASSKLQGLSPQHF
CDR3 DNA: TGTGCCAGCAGCAAACTACAGGGACTTTCGCCCCAGCATTTT

D gene: TRBD2
V gene: TRBV19
clone size: .
J gene: TRBJ2-3
CDR3 protein: CASNPGSGGSTDTQYF
CDR3 DNA: TGTGCCTCCAATCCGGGTAGCGGGGGGTCTACAGATACGCAGTATTTT

D gene: .
V gene: TRBV2
clone size: .
J gene: TRBJ1-4
CDR3 protein: CATHSGATNEKLFF
CDR3 DNA: TGTGCCACACATTCGGGGGCAACTAATGAAAAACTGTTTTTT

D gene: .
V gene: TRBV19
clone size: .
J gene: TRBJ2-6
CDR3 protein: CASSADRTSSGANVLTF
CDR3 DNA: TGTGCCAGTAGTGCCGACAGGACTTCCTCTGGGGCCAACGTCCTGACTTTC

D gene: TRBD2
V gene: TRBV9
clone size: .
J gene: TRBJ2-7
CDR3 protein: CASSVGPSRSSGSLERTYEQYF
CDR3 DNA: TGTGCCAGCAGCGTAGGTCCTTCGCGGTCTAGCGGGAGTCTTGAGCGTACCTACGAGCAGTACTTC

D gene: .
V gene: TRBV10-2
clone size: few
J gene: TRBJ1-5
CDR3 protein: CASSELRGVSNQPQHF
CDR3 DNA: TGCGCCAGCAGTGAGCTGAGGGGCGTGAGCAATCAGCCCCAGCATTTT

D gene: .
V gene: TRBV4-1
clone size: .
J gene: TRBJ2-7
CDR3 protein: CASSQLHGAYEQYF
CDR3 DNA: TGCGCCAGCAGCCAACTCCATGGCGCCTACGAGCAGTACTTC

D gene: .
V gene: TRBV19
clone size: .
J gene: TRBJ2-7
CDR3 protein: CASSISGTGLSEQYF
CDR3 DNA: TGTGCCAGTAGTATCTCCGGCACAGGGCTCTCCGAGCAGTACTTC

D gene: TRBD2
V gene: TRBV15
clone size: .
J gene: TRBJ2-1
CDR3 protein: CATSRRLAGQYNEQFF
CDR3 DNA: TGTGCCACCAGCAGAAGACTAGCGGGGCAGTACAATGAGCAGTTCTTC

D gene: TRBD2
V gene: TRBV24-1
clone size: once
J gene: TRBJ2-1
CDR3 protein: CATSDSWGGRENEQFF
CDR3 DNA: TGTGCCACCAGTGATTCCTGGGGCGGGAGGGAGAATGAGCAGTTCTTC

D gene: .
V gene: TRBV14
clone size: .
J gene: TRBJ2-5
CDR3 protein: CASSPGREPQYF
CDR3 DNA: TGTGCCAGCAGTCCCGGTAGGGAGCCCCAGTACTTC

D gene: .
V gene: TRBV27
clone size: .
J gene: TRBJ2-7
CDR3 protein: CASSLSLHNLYEQYF
CDR3 DNA: TGTGCCAGCAGTTTATCGCTCCACAATCTCTACGAGCAGTACTTC

D gene: .
V gene: TRBV1
clone size: .
J gene: TRBJ1-3
CDR3 protein: CTSSQVGTTSGTIYF
CDR3 DNA: TGCACCAGCAGCCAAGTAGGCACAACCTCGGGCACCATATATTTT

D gene: TRBD1
V gene: TRBV7-9
clone size: .
J gene: TRBJ1-4
CDR3 protein: CASSLTGDFNEKLFF
CDR3 DNA: TGTGCCAGCAGCTTGACAGGGGACTTTAATGAAAAACTGTTTTTT

D gene: .
V gene: TRBV6-6
clone size: .
J gene: TRBJ1-2
CDR3 protein: CASSYGQGGGYTF
CDR3 DNA: TGTGCCAGCAGTTACGGGCAGGGAGGCGGCTACACCTTC

D gene: TRBD2
V gene: TRBV10-3
clone size: once
J gene: TRBJ2-5
CDR3 protein: CAISESTGGETQYF
CDR3 DNA: TGTGCCATCAGTGAGTCTACGGGAGGGGAGACCCAGTACTTC

D gene: .
V gene: TRBV12-3/TRBV12-4
clone size: .
J gene: TRBJ1-1
CDR3 protein: CASSLGGPEAFF
CDR3 DNA: TGTGCCAGCAGTTTAGGAGGGCCTGAAGCTTTCTTT

D gene: .
V gene: TRBV7-8
clone size: .
J gene: TRBJ2-7
CDR3 protein: CASSSSTGVYEQYF
CDR3 DNA: TGTGCCAGCAGCTCCTCGACGGGGGTCTACGAGCAGTACTTC

D gene: TRBD2
V gene: TRBV7-2
clone size: .
J gene: TRBJ2-1
CDR3 protein: CASSIGLAGWTSYNEQFF
CDR3 DNA: TGTGCCAGCAGCATCGGACTAGCGGGGTGGACCTCCTACAATGAGCAGTTCTTC

D gene: .
V gene: TRBV6-1
clone size: .
J gene: TRBJ1-6
CDR3 protein: CASSEANRRNSPLHF
CDR3 DNA: TGTGCCAGCAGTGAAGCTAACAGAAGAAATTCACCCCTCCACTTT

D gene: .
V gene: TRBV7-9
clone size: .
J gene: TRBJ1-6
CDR3 protein: CASSGLDSPLHF
CDR3 DNA: TGTGCCAGCAGCGGTCTAGATTCACCCCTCCACTTT

D gene: .
V gene: TRBV6-5
clone size: few
J gene: TRBJ1-3
CDR3 protein: CASSWGGAGNTIYF
CDR3 DNA: TGTGCCAGCAGCTGGGGGGGAGCTGGAAACACCATATATTTT

D gene: TRBD1
V gene: TRBV7-9
clone size: .
J gene: TRBJ1-4
CDR3 protein: CASSLVQGAREKLFF
CDR3 DNA: TGTGCCAGCAGCTTAGTACAGGGGGCGCGGGAAAAACTGTTTTTT

D gene: .
V gene: TRBV5-1
clone size: .
J gene: TRBJ2-7
CDR3 protein: CASSLEGFHEQYF
CDR3 DNA: TGCGCCAGCAGCTTGGAGGGTTTCCACGAGCAGTACTTC